The T cell receptor beta chain under discussion was sequenced for a study of blood T cell repertoires in COVID-19. Participant ages covered about 18 to 95 years across about 22 US areas. V lost 3 bases, J lost 11 bases, and 11 bases stayed unmatched. This CDR3 has 13 residues. CDR1 is SGHKS, CDR2 YYEKEE, per germline (reference sequence). The repertoire was sequenced with immunoSEQ multiplex PCR; TCRdb's copy has only in-frame clones and lacks some. Altogether hundreds of thousands of clones are present, around 90% being singletons, with the ten largest covering around 1.7%. Sequencing was carried out using PBMCs or T cells enriched from blood (not recorded which). The V gene is TRBV5-5, the J gene TRBJ2-7, with 7 bases lining up with TRBD1. This sequence was found in a young woman with acute COVID-19. The CDR3 DNA follows: TGTGCCAGCAGCTCATTACAGGGGCCGCAAGAGTACTTC. Protein sequence: CASSSLQGPQEYF.